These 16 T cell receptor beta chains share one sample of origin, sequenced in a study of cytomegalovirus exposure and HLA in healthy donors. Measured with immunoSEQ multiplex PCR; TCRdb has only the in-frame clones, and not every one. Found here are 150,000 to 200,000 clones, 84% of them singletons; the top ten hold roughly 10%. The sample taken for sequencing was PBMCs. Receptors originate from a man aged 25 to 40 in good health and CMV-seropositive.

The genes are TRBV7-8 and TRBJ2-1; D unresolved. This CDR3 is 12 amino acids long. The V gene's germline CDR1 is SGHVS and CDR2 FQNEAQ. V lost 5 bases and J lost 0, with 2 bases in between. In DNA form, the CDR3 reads TGTGCCAGCAGCCTCTCCTACAATGAGCAGTTCTTC. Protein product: CASSLSYNEQFF.

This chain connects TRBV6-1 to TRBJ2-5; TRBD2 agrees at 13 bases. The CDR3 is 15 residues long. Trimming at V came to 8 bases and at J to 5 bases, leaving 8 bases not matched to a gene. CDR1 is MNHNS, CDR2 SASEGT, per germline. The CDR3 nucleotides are TGTGCCAGCTTACGGACTAGCGGGAGTCCGGAGACCCAGTACTTC. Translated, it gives CASLRTSGSPETQYF.

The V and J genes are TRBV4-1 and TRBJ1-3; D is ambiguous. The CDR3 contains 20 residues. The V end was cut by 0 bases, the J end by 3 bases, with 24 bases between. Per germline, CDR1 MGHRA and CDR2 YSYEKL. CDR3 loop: CASSQDFELLRQAYGNTIYF. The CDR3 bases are TGCGCCAGCAGCCAAGATTTTGAGCTATTACGCCAGGCGTATGGAAACACCATATATTTT.

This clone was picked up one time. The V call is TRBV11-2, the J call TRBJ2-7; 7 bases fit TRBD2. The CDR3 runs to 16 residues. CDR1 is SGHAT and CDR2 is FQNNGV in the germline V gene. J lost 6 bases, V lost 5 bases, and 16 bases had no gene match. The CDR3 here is CASSVQSSGNGGEQYF. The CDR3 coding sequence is TGTGCCAGCAGCGTCCAGTCCAGCGGGAATGGAGGCGAGCAGTACTTC. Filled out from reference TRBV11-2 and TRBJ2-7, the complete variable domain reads EAGVAQSPRYKIIEKRQSVAFWCNPISGHATLYWYQQILGQGPKLLIQFQNNGVVDDSQLPKDRFSAERLKGVDSTLKIQPAKLEDSAVYLCASSVQSSGNGGEQYFGPGTRLTVT.

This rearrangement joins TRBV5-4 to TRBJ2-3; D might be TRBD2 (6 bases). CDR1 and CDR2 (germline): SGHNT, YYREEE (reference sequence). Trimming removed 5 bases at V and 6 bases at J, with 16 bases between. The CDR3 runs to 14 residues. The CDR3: CASRGGTDSDTQYF. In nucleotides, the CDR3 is TGTGCCAGCAGAGGCGGGACGGACTCGGATACGCAGTATTTT.

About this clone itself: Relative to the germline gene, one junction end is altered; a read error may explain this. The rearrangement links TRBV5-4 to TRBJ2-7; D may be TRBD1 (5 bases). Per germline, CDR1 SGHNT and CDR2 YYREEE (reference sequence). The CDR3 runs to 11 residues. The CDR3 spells CASSSGHERYF. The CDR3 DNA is TGTGCCAGCAGCTCCGGACACGAGCGGTACTTC.

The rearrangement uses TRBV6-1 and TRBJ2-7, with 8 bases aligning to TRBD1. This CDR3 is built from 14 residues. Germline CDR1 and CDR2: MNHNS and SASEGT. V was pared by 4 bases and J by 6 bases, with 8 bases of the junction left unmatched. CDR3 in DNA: TGTGCCAGCAGTGGGCGAGGACAGGGCTTCGAGCAGTACTTC. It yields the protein CASSGRGQGFEQYF.

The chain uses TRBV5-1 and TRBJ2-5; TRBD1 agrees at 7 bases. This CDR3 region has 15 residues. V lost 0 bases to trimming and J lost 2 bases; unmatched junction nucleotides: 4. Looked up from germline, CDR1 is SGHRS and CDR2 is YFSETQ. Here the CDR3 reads CASSLAGTEQETQYF. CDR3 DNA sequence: TGCGCCAGCAGCTTGGCCGGGACAGAACAAGAGACCCAGTACTTC.

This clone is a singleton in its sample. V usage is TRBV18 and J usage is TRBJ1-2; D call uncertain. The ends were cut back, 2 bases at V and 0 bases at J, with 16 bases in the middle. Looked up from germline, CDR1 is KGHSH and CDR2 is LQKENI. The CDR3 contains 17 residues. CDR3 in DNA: TGTGCCAGCTCACCAATGATGGAGGGCAGTTCTAACTATGGCTACACCTTC. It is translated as CASSPMMEGSSNYGYTF.

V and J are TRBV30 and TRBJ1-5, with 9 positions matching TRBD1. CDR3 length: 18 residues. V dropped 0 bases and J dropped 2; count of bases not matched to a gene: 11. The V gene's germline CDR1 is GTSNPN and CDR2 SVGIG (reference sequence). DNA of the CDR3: TGTGCCTGGAGTGTACAGGGACAGGGAACCTTGCGCAATCAGCCCCAGCATTTT. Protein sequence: CAWSVQGQGTLRNQPQHF.

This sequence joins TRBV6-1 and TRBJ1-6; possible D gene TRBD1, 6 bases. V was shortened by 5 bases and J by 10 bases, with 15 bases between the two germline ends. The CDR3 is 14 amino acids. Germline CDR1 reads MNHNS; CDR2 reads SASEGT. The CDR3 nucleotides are TGTGCCAGCAGTTTTGAGAGAGGGGGATCACCCCTCCACTTT. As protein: CASSFERGGSPLHF.

The CDR3 here is CASSSRGQGNIQYF. The CDR3 coding sequence is TGTGCCAGCAGCTCCCGTGGTCAGGGGAACATTCAGTACTTC. V and J are TRBV7-3 and TRBJ2-4; tentatively, D is TRBD1 (6 bases). V lost 4 bases and J 7 bases, leaving 14 bases between the germline ends. From germline, CDR1 is SGHTA and CDR2 FQGTGA. This CDR3 has 14 amino acids. Together with reference TRBV7-3 and TRBJ2-4, the CDR3 gives the full variable domain: GAGVSQTPSNKVTEKGKYVELRCDPISGHTALYWYRQSLGQGPEFLIYFQGTGAADDSGLPNDRFFAVRPEGSVSTLKIQRTERGDSAVYLCASSSRGQGNIQYFGAGTRLSVL.

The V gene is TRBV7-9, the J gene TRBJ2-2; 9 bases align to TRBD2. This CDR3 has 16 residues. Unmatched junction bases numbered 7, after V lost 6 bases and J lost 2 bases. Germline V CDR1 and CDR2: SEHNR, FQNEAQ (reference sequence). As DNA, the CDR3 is TGTGCCAGCAGAAACACCGGGACTAGCAACACCGGGGAGCTGTTTTTT. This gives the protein CASRNTGTSNTGELFF.

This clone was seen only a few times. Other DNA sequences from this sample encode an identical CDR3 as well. The CDR3 nucleotides read TGTGCCAGCAGCCCTAGCACAGATACGCAGTATTTT. Amino acids: CASSPSTDTQYF. The J gene is TRBJ2-3, the V gene TRBV6-5; D is uncertain. Germline-derived CDR1 and CDR2 are MNHEY and SVGAGI. The CDR3 has 12 residues. Trimming stripped 6 bases from V and 0 bases from J, with 4 bases between.

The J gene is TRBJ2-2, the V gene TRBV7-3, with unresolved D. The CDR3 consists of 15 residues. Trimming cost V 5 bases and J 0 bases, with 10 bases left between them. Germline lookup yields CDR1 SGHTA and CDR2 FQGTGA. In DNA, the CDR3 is TGTGCCAGCAGCCCGTTCGAGTCGAACACCGGGGAGCTGTTTTTT. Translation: CASSPFESNTGELFF.

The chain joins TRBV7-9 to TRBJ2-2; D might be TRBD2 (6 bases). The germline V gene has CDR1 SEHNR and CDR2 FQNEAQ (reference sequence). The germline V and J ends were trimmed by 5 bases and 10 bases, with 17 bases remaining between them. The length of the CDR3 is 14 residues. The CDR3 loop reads CASSPPGTSPELFF. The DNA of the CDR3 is TGTGCCAGCAGCCCACCCGGGACTTCCCCGGAGCTGTTTTTT.